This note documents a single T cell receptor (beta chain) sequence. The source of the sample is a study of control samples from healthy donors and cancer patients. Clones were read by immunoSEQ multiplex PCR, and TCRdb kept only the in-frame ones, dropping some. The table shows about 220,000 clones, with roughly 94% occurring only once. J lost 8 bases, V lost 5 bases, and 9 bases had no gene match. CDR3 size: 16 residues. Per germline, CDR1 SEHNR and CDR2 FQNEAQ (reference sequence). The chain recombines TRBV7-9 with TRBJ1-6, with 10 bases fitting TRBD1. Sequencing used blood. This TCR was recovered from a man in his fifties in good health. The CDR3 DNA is TGTGCCAGCAGCCCTCCCGGGACAGGGGTTCATTCACCCCTCCACTTT. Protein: CASSPPGTGVHSPLHF.